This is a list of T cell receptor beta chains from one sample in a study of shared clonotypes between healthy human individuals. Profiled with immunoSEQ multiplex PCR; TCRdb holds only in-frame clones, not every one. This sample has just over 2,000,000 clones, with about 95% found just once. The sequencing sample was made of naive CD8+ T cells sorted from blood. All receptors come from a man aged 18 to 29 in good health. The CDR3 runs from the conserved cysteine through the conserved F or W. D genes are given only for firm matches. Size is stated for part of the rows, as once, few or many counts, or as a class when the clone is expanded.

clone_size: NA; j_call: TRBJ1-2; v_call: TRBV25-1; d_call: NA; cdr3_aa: CASSEQGSYGYTF; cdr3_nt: TGTGCCAGCAGTGAACAGGGGAGCTATGGCTACACCTTC
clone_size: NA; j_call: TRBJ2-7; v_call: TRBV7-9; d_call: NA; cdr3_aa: CASSPGEWQGYEQYF; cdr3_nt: TGTGCCAGCAGCCCCGGTGAATGGCAAGGCTACGAGCAGTACTTC
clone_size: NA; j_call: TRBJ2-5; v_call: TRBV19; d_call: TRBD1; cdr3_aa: CASSAEGQGQETQYF; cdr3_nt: TGTGCCAGTAGTGCCGAGGGACAGGGACAAGAGACCCAGTACTTC
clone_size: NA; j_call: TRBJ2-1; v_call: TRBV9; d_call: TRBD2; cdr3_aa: CASSVPTTGLAGYNEQFF; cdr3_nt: TGTGCCAGCAGCGTACCCACCACTGGACTAGCGGGGTACAATGAGCAGTTCTTC
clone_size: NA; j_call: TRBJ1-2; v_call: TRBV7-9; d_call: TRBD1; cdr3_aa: CASSLTGTGMYGYTF; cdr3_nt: TGTGCCAGCAGCTTAACCGGGACAGGGATGTATGGCTACACCTTC
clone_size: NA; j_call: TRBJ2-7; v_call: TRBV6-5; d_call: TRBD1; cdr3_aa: CASSYTDRVYEQYF; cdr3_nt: TGTGCCAGCAGTTACACTGACAGGGTCTACGAGCAGTACTTC
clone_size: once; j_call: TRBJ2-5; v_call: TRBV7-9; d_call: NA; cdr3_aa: CASSLGAAQETQYF; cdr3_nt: TGTGCCAGCAGCTTAGGGGCAGCTCAAGAGACCCAGTACTTC
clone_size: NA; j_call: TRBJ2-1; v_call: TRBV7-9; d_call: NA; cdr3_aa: CASSVEYNEQFF; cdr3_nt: TGTGCCAGCAGCGTTGAGTACAATGAGCAGTTCTTC
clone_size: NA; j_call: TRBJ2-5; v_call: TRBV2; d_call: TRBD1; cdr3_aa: CASRNRGETQYF; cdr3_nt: TGTGCCAGCAGAAACAGGGGGGAGACCCAGTACTTC
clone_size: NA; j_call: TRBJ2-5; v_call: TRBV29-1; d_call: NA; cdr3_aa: CSVGHGGKETQYF; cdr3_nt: TGCAGCGTGGGACACGGGGGGAAAGAGACCCAGTACTTC
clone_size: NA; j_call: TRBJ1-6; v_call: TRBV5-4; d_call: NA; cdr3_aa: CASSLEGVGSPLHF; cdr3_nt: TGTGCCAGCAGCTTGGAGGGTGTAGGGTCACCCCTCCACTTT
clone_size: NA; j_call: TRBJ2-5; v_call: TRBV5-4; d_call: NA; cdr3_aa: CASSPMNQETQYF; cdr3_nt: TGTGCCAGCAGCCCCATGAACCAAGAGACCCAGTACTTC
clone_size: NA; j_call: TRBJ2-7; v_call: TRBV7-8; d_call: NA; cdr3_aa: CASSPVALHYEQYF; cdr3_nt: TGTGCCAGCAGCCCCGTAGCGTTACACTACGAGCAGTACTTC